These 23 T cell receptor beta chains were all obtained from the same sample, sequenced in a study of control samples from healthy donors and cancer patients (dated by TCRdb to about 2020). Library preparation employed the immunoSEQ multiplex PCR assay. What TCRdb holds here is the immuneACCESS table cut down to in-frame rearrangements. Part of the clones is not present; checked against another copy, under half of the missing clones reflect an unresolved V gene, and the others are unexplained. Within this sample are 150,000 to 200,000 clones, with roughly 92% of them counted one time only. The biggest ten clones account for 0.68% of the sample. Source material: blood. These TCRs come from a woman aged 30 to 39 in good health.

This chain uses TRBV6-5 with TRBJ1-2, with 11 bases that match TRBD1. CDR1 is MNHEY and CDR2 is SVGAGI in the germline V gene. The CDR3 is 14 amino acids. V dropped 6 bases and J dropped 4; count of bases not matched to a gene: 4. CDR3 nucleotides: TGTGCCAGCAGATGGACAGGGGGCCGCTATGGCTACACCTTC. It translates to CASRWTGGRYGYTF.

This chain links TRBV9 with TRBJ2-7, with D possibly matching TRBD2 (5 bases). The CDR3 extends over 14 amino acids. V lost 0 bases to trimming and J lost 0 bases, with 7 bases between them. The V gene's germline CDR1 is SGDLS and CDR2 YYNGEE. The CDR3 region is CASSVAGLSYEQYF. The CDR3 nucleotides read TGTGCCAGCAGCGTAGCTGGACTCTCCTACGAGCAGTACTTC.

The genes are TRBV6-2 or TRBV6-3 and TRBJ2-3, with 7 bases aligning to TRBD2. Germline V lookup: CDR1 MNHEY, CDR2 SVGEGT. The CDR3 contains 15 residues. With 4 bases clipped from V and 2 bases from J, the junction kept 6 bases outside the gene matches. The CDR3: CASSLSSGFTDTQYF. In nucleotides, the CDR3 is TGTGCCAGCAGTTTGTCTAGCGGATTCACAGATACGCAGTATTTT.

This chain uses TRBV5-1 with TRBJ2-3; no clear D gene. V was cut by 3 bases and J by 6 bases, with 11 bases left in between. The CDR3 contains 13 residues. The germline V gene encodes CDR1 SGHRS and CDR2 YFSETQ. CDR3 region: CASSYRFSDTQYF. The CDR3 DNA reads as TGCGCCAGCAGCTATAGGTTTAGTGATACGCAGTATTTT. The complete variable domain, with remaining parts taken from reference TRBV5-1 and TRBJ2-3, reads KAGVTQTPRYLIKTRGQQVTLSCSPISGHRSVSWYQQTPGQGLQFLFEYFSETQRNKGNFPGRFSGRQFSNSRSEMNVSTLELGDSALYLCASSYRFSDTQYFGPGTRLTVL.

This rearrangement joins TRBV30 to TRBJ2-3; possibly TRBD2 for D (5 bases). The CDR3 contains 15 residues. The germline gives CDR1 GTSNPN, CDR2 SVGIG (reference sequence). Trimming took 0 bases from V and 0 from J, leaving 10 bases between them. The CDR3 spells CAWSVGGQSTDTQYF. DNA for the CDR3: TGTGCCTGGAGTGTAGGCGGGCAGAGCACAGATACGCAGTATTTT.

This clone was seen only a few times. The chain carries TRBV7-3 and TRBJ2-7, with a possible D match to TRBD1 (6 bases). Looked up from germline, CDR1 is SGHTA and CDR2 is FQGTGA. CDR3 length: 15 residues. V was pared by 5 bases and J by 5 bases, with 19 bases between. This chain's CDR3 is CASSPSGARDHEQYF. The DNA of the CDR3 is TGTGCCAGCAGCCCATCAGGGGCCCGCGATCACGAGCAGTACTTC. The full variable domain, its missing parts supplied by reference TRBV7-3 and TRBJ2-7, is GAGVSQTPSNKVTEKGKYVELRCDPISGHTALYWYRQSLGQGPEFLIYFQGTGAADDSGLPNDRFFAVRPEGSVSTLKIQRTERGDSAVYLCASSPSGARDHEQYFGPGTRLTVT.

In regard to this clone: Other nucleotide sequences from this sample produce the same CDR3. The V and J genes are TRBV9 and TRBJ2-5, with D perhaps TRBD2 (5 bases). Trimming left V 0 bases short and J 5 bases short, with 8 bases between. Germline-derived CDR1 and CDR2 are SGDLS and YYNGEE. The CDR3 length is 13 residues. The CDR3 spells CASSVVGGETQYF. CDR3 DNA sequence: TGTGCCAGCAGCGTAGTCGGCGGGGAGACCCAGTACTTC.

The rearrangement joins TRBV7-9 to TRBJ2-7; D unresolved. V dropped 0 bases and J dropped 4 bases, with 7 bases sitting between them. Germline V CDR1 and CDR2: SEHNR, FQNEAQ (reference sequence). There are 13 residues in the CDR3. CDR3 coding DNA: TGTGCCAGCAGCTTAGCGGCCGAATACGAGCAGTACTTC. Translation: CASSLAAEYEQYF.

The chain is built from TRBV6-6 and TRBJ2-7; D is unresolved. V lost 5 bases and J 3 bases, leaving 11 bases between the germline ends. Germline CDR1 reads MNHNY; CDR2 reads SVGAGI (reference sequence). The length of the CDR3 is 13 residues. This CDR3 is CASSPAIIYEQYF. Here the CDR3 DNA reads TGTGCCAGCAGTCCAGCTATTATCTACGAGCAGTACTTC.

The rearrangement joins TRBV19 to TRBJ2-1; D is uncertain. The CDR3 loop spans 13 amino acids. The V gene lost 3 bases and the J gene lost 8 bases, with 11 bases spanning the gap. Looked up from germline, CDR1 is LNHDA and CDR2 is SQIVND (reference sequence). The CDR3: CASSIWVWDEQFF. The CDR3 region has the DNA TGTGCCAGTAGTATTTGGGTCTGGGATGAGCAGTTCTTC.

CDR3 protein: CASSEKVESEQFF. The DNA of the CDR3 is TGTGCCAGCAGTGAAAAGGTAGAGTCTGAGCAGTTCTTC. The V call is TRBV6-4, the J call TRBJ2-1; D gene uncertain. This CDR3 spans 13 amino acids. CDR1 is MRHNA, CDR2 SNTAGT, per germline. Deletions cut 3 bases from V and 9 bases from J, with 12 bases between.

The CDR3 reads CASSATGPRNEKLFF. CDR3 DNA: TGCGCCAGCAGCGCAACAGGGCCTAGGAATGAAAAACTGTTTTTT. The chain combines TRBV4-1 with TRBJ1-4; the D gene is possibly TRBD1 (6 bases). The CDR3 totals 15 residues. Trimming took 5 bases from V and 5 from J, leaving 15 bases between them. Per the germline V gene, CDR1 is MGHRA and CDR2 is YSYEKL.

V gene TRBV7-2 combines with J gene TRBJ2-7; D may be TRBD2 (5 bases). Germline V gives CDR1 SGHTA, CDR2 FQGNSA. Trimming took off 2 bases at V and 3 bases at J, with 11 bases between the two ends. The CDR3 loop spans 14 amino acids. Here the CDR3 reads CASSLSRRLYEQYF. CDR3 DNA sequence: TGTGCCAGCAGCTTATCCAGGAGGCTCTACGAGCAGTACTTC.

This clone has just one count. The V gene is TRBV29-1, the J gene TRBJ1-1; no clear D gene. Germline V gene data show CDR1 as SQVTM and CDR2 as ANQGSEA. The ends were cut back, 5 bases at V and 2 bases at J, with 3 bases in the middle. This CDR3 spans 10 amino acids. The CDR3 sequence is CSVLNTEAFF. In DNA form, the CDR3 reads TGCAGCGTTTTAAACACTGAAGCTTTCTTT.

The chain carries TRBV11-2 and TRBJ2-5, with D unresolved. V shed 2 bases and J shed 5 bases, with 9 bases lying between them. The CDR3 loop spans 13 amino acids. Germline-derived CDR1 and CDR2 are SGHAT and FQNNGV. The CDR3 bases are TGTGCCAGCAGCTTAAATCTGGGGGAGACCCAGTACTTC. Translated: CASSLNLGETQYF.

This clone was picked up one time. This chain links TRBV7-9 with TRBJ2-7; the D is unclear. The germline V gene encodes CDR1 SEHNR and CDR2 FQNEAQ (reference sequence). V lost 3 bases and J lost 1, with 4 bases in between. The CDR3 extends over 12 amino acids. CDR3 sequence: CASSFKSYEQYF. The DNA of the CDR3 is TGTGCCAGCAGCTTTAAATCCTACGAGCAGTACTTC.

J is TRBJ2-1 and V is TRBV27; TRBD1 is a possible D gene (6 bases). The germline CDR1 and CDR2 sequences are MNHEY and SMNVEV (reference sequence). The CDR3 covers 15 residues. Trimming took off 0 bases at V and 2 bases at J, with 8 bases between the two ends. The CDR3 nucleotides are TGTGCCAGCAGTTTATCCCGGGACACCTACAATGAGCAGTTCTTC. Translation gives CASSLSRDTYNEQFF.

The rearrangement joins TRBV27 to TRBJ2-2, with D possibly being TRBD2 (5 bases). There are 14 residues in the CDR3. Trimming pared 6 bases from V and 4 bases from J, leaving 12 bases between. Germline values: CDR1 MNHEY, CDR2 SMNVEV (reference sequence). CDR3 sequence: CASRLLASTGELFF. CDR3 DNA sequence: TGTGCCAGCAGACTCTTAGCGAGCACCGGGGAGCTGTTTTTT.

This chain links TRBV28 with TRBJ2-7, with 8 bases fitting TRBD1. V shed 3 bases and J 0 bases; nucleotides not matched to a gene: 4. The CDR3 runs 15 residues. Looked up from germline, CDR1 is MDHEN and CDR2 is SYDVKM. DNA of the CDR3: TGTGCCAGCAGTTTCGGGACAGGATTCTCCTACGAGCAGTACTTC. Translated: CASSFGTGFSYEQYF.

The genes are TRBV6-5 and TRBJ2-3; the D is unclear. Trimming left V 0 bases short and J 1 base short, with 8 bases between. The germline V gene has CDR1 MNHEY and CDR2 SVGAGI. This CDR3 spans 15 amino acids. CDR3 DNA: TGTGCCAGCAGTTACTCGGCCTACGGCACAGATACGCAGTATTTT. This gives the protein CASSYSAYGTDTQYF.

This clone was seen a few times. The chain couples TRBV3-1 (or the pseudogene TRBV3-2) to TRBJ1-5; D gene uncertain. Germline CDR1 reads LGHDT; CDR2 reads YNNKEL (reference sequence). Trimming took 1 base from V and 0 from J, leaving 4 bases between them. The CDR3 extends over 14 amino acids. In DNA, the CDR3 is TGTGCCAGCAGCCAAGTCCGTAGCAATCAGCCCCAGCATTTT. As protein: CASSQVRSNQPQHF.

This chain uses TRBV7-9 with TRBJ1-1; 7 bases map to TRBD1. This CDR3 has 15 amino acids. V shed 5 bases and J 0 bases; nucleotides not matched to a gene: 6. CDR1 and CDR2 from the germline V gene are SEHNR and FQNEAQ (reference sequence). CDR3 sequence: CASSPLTGVNTEAFF. The CDR3 DNA reads as TGTGCCAGCAGCCCCCTCACAGGGGTGAACACTGAAGCTTTCTTT.

This chain uses TRBV6-9 with TRBJ2-2; a possible D gene is TRBD2 (6 bases). The CDR3 totals 13 residues. Deletions cut 7 bases from V and 4 bases from J, with 10 bases between. Germline V gene sequence: CDR1 MNHGY, CDR2 SVAAGI. The CDR3 DNA sequence: TGTGCCAGCACGCGGGATACCACCGGGGAGCTGTTTTTT. It translates to CASTRDTTGELFF.